This T cell receptor (beta chain) is drawn from a study of beta chain features in type 1 diabetes. Study overall: All of the samples together had more than 95 million sorted cells examined. Whole-study results and caveats: cDNA-based reads could over-represent cells with high TCR expression. Type 1 diabetes patients showed fewer insertions and more deletions at VDJ junctions. The naive, central memory and Treg TCRB repertoires showed an apparent similarity that was greater among patients than among healthy donors.

CDR1 is LNHNV, CDR2 YYDKDF, per germline (reference sequence). V was pared by 3 bases and J by 8 bases, with 8 bases between. The CDR3 covers 12 residues. Regarding this clone: Its target is not known.

Sequenced material consisted of expressed TCRB transcripts (all of the isolated RNA was reverse transcribed). Clones were read by immunoSEQ multiplex PCR, and TCRdb kept only the in-frame ones, dropping some. The table includes 430,000 or so clones, over 9.5% detected once. Source material: naive CD4+ T cells from blood. The clonotype was recovered from a woman in her late teens or twenties in good health. The chain is built from TRBV15 and TRBJ2-1; D gene ambiguous. The CDR3 DNA reads TGTGCCACCAGCAGGGTGGGCGATGAGCAGTTCTTC. This encodes CATSRVGDEQFF.